The 25 T cell receptor beta chains in this list originate from one sample, sequenced in a study of blood T cell repertoires in COVID-19. Profiled with immunoSEQ multiplex PCR; TCRdb holds only in-frame clones, not every one. This table has 150,000 or so clones, 75% to 90% appearing once. The sequencing sample was made of peripheral blood. These receptors all stem from a man aged 18 to 35 with COVID-19, enrolled during active disease.

The genes are TRBV27 and TRBJ1-2; the D gene is possibly TRBD1 (6 bases). CDR3 length: 14 residues. Germline CDR1 is MNHEY and CDR2 is SMNVEV (reference sequence). V was clipped by 4 bases and J by 2 bases, with 11 bases between them. The CDR3 reads CASSYGGANYGYTF. The DNA of the CDR3 is TGTGCCAGCAGTTACGGGGGGGCCAACTATGGCTACACCTTC.

J is TRBJ1-2 and V is TRBV2; TRBD1 matches 9 bases. The CDR3 length is 15 residues. V shed 3 bases, J shed 2 bases, and the junction held 4 bases outside the gene matches. CDR1 SNHLY and CDR2 FYNNEI come from the germline V gene. The CDR3 reads CASSEVQGANYGYTF. The CDR3 DNA follows: TGTGCCAGCAGTGAGGTACAGGGGGCAAACTATGGCTACACCTTC.

The rearrangement links TRBV27 to TRBJ1-4; 10 bases match TRBD1. Losses at the gene ends were 8 bases for V and 8 bases for J; bases not matched to a gene: 14. Germline V gene lookup returns CDR1 MNHEY and CDR2 SMNVEV (reference sequence). CDR3 length equals 16 residues. The CDR3 loop reads CASGNLGQGVREKLFF. The CDR3 DNA is TGTGCCAGCGGAAATCTTGGACAGGGGGTACGCGAAAAACTGTTTTTT.

The rearrangement joins TRBV9 to TRBJ1-2; 9 bases align to TRBD1. V was pared by 2 bases and J by 6 bases, with 8 bases of the junction left unmatched. CDR1 and CDR2 (germline): SGDLS, YYNGEE. The CDR3 loop spans 15 amino acids. CDR3 protein: CASSVPDRGGHGYTF. The CDR3, as DNA: TGTGCCAGCAGCGTCCCGGACAGGGGAGGCCATGGCTACACCTTC.

The genes are TRBV28 and TRBJ2-1; 8 positions agree with TRBD2. Germline trimming cut 1 base from V and 3 bases from J; bases unmatched to any gene: 14. This CDR3 has 19 residues. The germline V gene has CDR1 MDHEN and CDR2 SYDVKM. CDR3 sequence: CASSLYIPWTSRGYNEQFF. The CDR3 nucleotides read TGTGCCAGCAGTTTATACATCCCCTGGACTAGCCGGGGCTACAATGAGCAGTTCTTC. Together with reference TRBV28 and TRBJ2-1, the CDR3 gives the full variable domain: DVKVTQSSRYLVKRTGEKVFLECVQDMDHENMFWYRQDPGLGLRLIYFSYDVKMKEKGDIPEGYSVSREKKERFSLILESASTNQTSMYLCASSLYIPWTSRGYNEQFFGPGTRLTVL.

The rearrangement links TRBV7-9 to TRBJ1-5; unclear D gene. Germline V CDR1 and CDR2: SEHNR, FQNEAQ (reference sequence). Trimming took 3 bases from V and 4 from J, leaving 7 bases between them. The CDR3 length is 13 residues. The CDR3 spells CASSLGLNQPQHF. Written as DNA, the CDR3 is TGTGCCAGCAGCTTGGGCTTGAATCAGCCCCAGCATTTT.

The chain combines TRBV19 with TRBJ2-2, with a possible D match to TRBD1 (5 bases). Trimming pared 11 bases from V and 5 bases from J, leaving 9 bases between. Germline CDR1 is LNHDA and CDR2 is SQIVND (reference sequence). The CDR3 is 11 amino acids. The CDR3 loop is CAPKGTGELFF. The CDR3 bases are TGTGCCCCGAAGGGGACCGGGGAGCTGTTTTTT.

The chain joins TRBV4-1 to TRBJ2-7, with D perhaps matching TRBD1 (6 bases). Germline V gene data show CDR1 as MGHRA and CDR2 as YSYEKL. Deletions cut 1 base from V and 7 bases from J, with 14 bases between. This CDR3 spans 14 amino acids. Written as DNA, the CDR3 is TGCGCCAGCAGCCAAGGGCCGGACAGAGGGGAGCAGTACTTC. It yields the protein CASSQGPDRGEQYF.

The gene calls are TRBV25-1 and TRBJ1-1; no definite D call. V was clipped by 4 bases and J by 11 bases, with 14 bases between them. CDR3 length: 12 residues. The germline V gene encodes CDR1 MGHDK and CDR2 SYGVNS. CDR3 bases: TGTGCCAGCAGTGTTATCGGGCCGGGGGCTTTCTTT. Residues: CASSVIGPGAFF.

The rearrangement links TRBV6-5 to TRBJ1-2; 8 positions agree with TRBD1. Germline lookup yields CDR1 MNHEY and CDR2 SVGAGI. This CDR3 has 15 amino acids. The trim removed 6 bases at V and 5 bases at J, leaving 11 bases unmatched. The CDR3 sequence is CASRSYGTGGYGYTF. CDR3 nucleotides: TGTGCCAGCAGATCCTACGGGACAGGTGGTTATGGCTACACCTTC.

The rearrangement joins TRBV14 to TRBJ2-1; 11 bases are shared with TRBD2. The V gene end was trimmed by 3 bases and the J gene end by 7 bases; junction bases not matched to a gene: 11. Germline values: CDR1 SGHDN, CDR2 FVKESK. The CDR3 is made up of 17 amino acids. This chain's CDR3 is CASSHLGLADSKNEQFF. The CDR3 DNA sequence: TGTGCCAGCAGCCACCTGGGACTAGCGGATTCCAAGAATGAGCAGTTCTTC.

The chain couples TRBV27 to TRBJ1-6, with D perhaps TRBD1 (5 bases). V lost 2 bases and J lost 8, with 10 bases in between. Per the germline V gene, CDR1 is MNHEY and CDR2 is SMNVEV (reference sequence). The CDR3 covers 14 residues. The CDR3 region has the DNA TGTGCCAGCAGTTTAACAGGCCCTTATTCACCCCTCCACTTT. It translates to CASSLTGPYSPLHF.

The rearrangement joins TRBV28 to TRBJ1-1; 7 bases match TRBD1. The CDR3 sequence is 12 residues long. V was pared by 11 bases and J by 4 bases, with 7 bases of the junction left unmatched. Germline V CDR1 and CDR2: MDHEN, SYDVKM. The CDR3 sequence: CAGQGEATEAFF. The CDR3, as DNA: TGTGCCGGTCAGGGGGAGGCCACTGAAGCTTTCTTT.

The chain is built from TRBV11-3 and TRBJ2-7; D remains unclear. Between the trimmed V and J ends, which lost 5 bases and 1 base, there was a span of 15 bases. Germline V CDR1 and CDR2: SGHNT, YENEEA. CDR3 length: 15 residues. CDR3 sequence reads: CASSRVSYLSYEQYF. CDR3 nucleotide sequence: TGTGCCAGCAGCCGCGTATCGTACCTGTCCTACGAGCAGTACTTC.

V gene TRBV19 combines with J gene TRBJ1-1; D uncertain. From germline, CDR1 is LNHDA and CDR2 SQIVND (reference sequence). Trimming took off 6 bases at V and 5 bases at J, with 16 bases between the two ends. The CDR3 covers 14 residues. CDR3 in amino acids: CASSYRSSGTEAFF. The CDR3 DNA reads TGTGCCAGTAGCTATCGATCGTCGGGAACTGAAGCTTTCTTT.

The chain couples TRBV15 to TRBJ1-1; 10 bases line up with TRBD1. The CDR3 covers 17 residues. V shed 4 bases, J shed 2 bases, and the junction held 10 bases outside the gene matches. CDR1 and CDR2 from the germline V gene are LNHNV and YYDKDF (reference sequence). The CDR3 coding sequence is TGTGCCACCAGCACGACAGGGGGCTGGGGCGAAAACACTGAAGCTTTCTTT. Protein product: CATSTTGGWGENTEAFF.

This clone was found a few times. The chain is built from TRBV4-2 and TRBJ1-1, with 8 bases fitting TRBD1. Germline assignment: CDR1 LGHNA and CDR2 YNFKEQ. There are 15 residues in the CDR3. J gave up 6 bases and V 2 bases, and 8 bases lay outside the gene matches. The CDR3 reads CASSQHRGLRAEAFF. Written as DNA, the CDR3 is TGTGCCAGCAGCCAACACAGGGGGTTAAGGGCTGAAGCTTTCTTT.

The count of this clone is one. The gene calls are TRBV7-2 and TRBJ2-5; tentative D call: TRBD2 (6 bases). The V gene's germline CDR1 is SGHTA and CDR2 FQGNSA. This CDR3 region has 14 residues. V gave up 5 bases and J gave up 5 bases, with 15 bases separating them. The DNA of the CDR3 is TGTGCCAGCAGCATTGCGGGAACCCGGGAGACCCAGTACTTC. Its protein is CASSIAGTRETQYF.

The V and J genes are TRBV6-5 and TRBJ1-6; D call uncertain. Per the germline V gene, CDR1 is MNHEY and CDR2 is SVGAGI. With 8 bases removed from V and 5 bases from J, the gap between germline ends came to 13 bases. CDR3 length: 14 residues. In nucleotides, the CDR3 is TGTGCCAGCCACGGACTGCAGGATAATTCACCCCTCCACTTT. Translated: CASHGLQDNSPLHF.

The sample holds one count of this clone. The chain combines TRBV19 with TRBJ2-1, with 7 bases identical to TRBD2. Germline V lookup: CDR1 LNHDA, CDR2 SQIVND (reference sequence). Germline trimming cut 4 bases from V and 10 bases from J; bases unmatched to any gene: 7. This CDR3 region has 13 residues. As DNA, the CDR3 is TGTGCCAGTAGTAAGGGGAGCGGGATCGAGCAGTTCTTC. This codes for CASSKGSGIEQFF.

This chain uses TRBV27 with TRBJ1-2; D possibly corresponds to TRBD1 (6 bases). Germline CDR1 and CDR2: MNHEY and SMNVEV (reference sequence). V shed 1 base and J shed 7 bases, with 13 bases lying between them. CDR3 length: 14 residues. CDR3 DNA sequence: TGTGCCAGCAGTTTATATCAGGGGAACGGTGGCTACACCTTC. This encodes CASSLYQGNGGYTF.

The chain carries TRBV5-6 and TRBJ1-4, with 9 bases lining up with TRBD1. The CDR3 runs 14 residues. The germline CDR1 and CDR2 sequences are SGHDT and YYEEEE. After removal of 4 bases from V and 5 bases from J, the junction contained 3 bases not matched to a gene. This CDR3 reads CASSNGTGNEKLFF. In DNA form, the CDR3 reads TGTGCCAGCAGCAATGGGACAGGGAATGAAAAACTGTTTTTT.

V gene TRBV27 combines with J gene TRBJ1-5; a weak D match, TRBD1 (6 bases). The CDR3 loop spans 16 amino acids. V was pared by 1 base and J by 6 bases, with 16 bases between. CDR1 is MNHEY, CDR2 SMNVEV, per germline (reference sequence). The CDR3 protein is CASSLYATGSGQPQHF. The CDR3 region has the DNA TGTGCCAGCAGTTTATATGCGACAGGATCGGGTCAGCCCCAGCATTTT.

The chain employs TRBV6-2 or TRBV6-3 and TRBJ2-3; D is unclear. The germline V and J ends were trimmed by 0 bases and 6 bases, with 4 bases remaining between them. Germline V lookup: CDR1 MNHEY, CDR2 SVGEGT. This CDR3 has 12 residues. In nucleotides, the CDR3 is TGTGCCAGCAGTTACTCGAGCGATACGCAGTATTTT. Translation gives CASSYSSDTQYF.

This CDR3 is CASSPTLYSGNTIYF. The CDR3 nucleotides read TGTGCCAGCAGCCCGACACTTTACTCTGGAAACACCATATATTTT. This chain connects TRBV28 to TRBJ1-3; D unclear. The CDR3 is 15 residues long. The V end lost 6 bases, the J end lost 0 bases, and 12 bases lay between the germline ends. The germline CDR1 and CDR2 sequences are MDHEN and SYDVKM.